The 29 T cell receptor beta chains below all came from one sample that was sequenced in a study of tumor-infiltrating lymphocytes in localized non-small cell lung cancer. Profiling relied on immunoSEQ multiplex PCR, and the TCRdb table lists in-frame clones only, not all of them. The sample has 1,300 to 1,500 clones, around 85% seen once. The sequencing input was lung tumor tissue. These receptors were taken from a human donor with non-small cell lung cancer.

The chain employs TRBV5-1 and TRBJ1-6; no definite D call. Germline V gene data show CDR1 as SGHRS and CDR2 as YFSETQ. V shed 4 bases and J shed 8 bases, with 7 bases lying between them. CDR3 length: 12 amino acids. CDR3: CASSVGDSPLHF. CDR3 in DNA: TGCGCCAGCAGCGTTGGCGATTCACCCCTCCACTTT.

The CDR3 region is CAISGSSPYNSPLHF. In DNA form, the CDR3 reads TGTGCCATCAGTGGGTCTTCCCCCTATAATTCACCCCTCCACTTT. This rearrangement joins TRBV10-3 to TRBJ1-6; unclear D gene. The CDR3 runs to 15 residues. From germline, CDR1 is ENHRY and CDR2 SYGVKD. The germline V and J ends were trimmed by 4 bases and 2 bases, with 9 bases remaining between them.

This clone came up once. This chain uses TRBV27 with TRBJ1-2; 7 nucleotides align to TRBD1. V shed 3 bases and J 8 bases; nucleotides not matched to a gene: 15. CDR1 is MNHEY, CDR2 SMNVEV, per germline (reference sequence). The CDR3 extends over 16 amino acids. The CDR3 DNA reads TGTGCCAGCAGTTTTATACTAGGGGGCGGGGGGAGAGGCTACACCTTC. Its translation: CASSFILGGGGRGYTF.

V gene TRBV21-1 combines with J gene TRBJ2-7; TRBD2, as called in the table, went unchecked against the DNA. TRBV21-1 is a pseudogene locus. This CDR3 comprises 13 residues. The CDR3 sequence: CASRLTRTYEQYF. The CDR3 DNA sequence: TGTGCCAGCCGCCTGACGAGGACCTACGAGCAGTACTTC.

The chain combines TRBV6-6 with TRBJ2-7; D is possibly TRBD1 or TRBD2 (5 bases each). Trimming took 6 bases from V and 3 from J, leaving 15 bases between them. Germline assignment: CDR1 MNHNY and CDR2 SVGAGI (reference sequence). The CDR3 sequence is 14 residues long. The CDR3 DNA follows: TGTGCCAGCAGGCCCCCAGGGACCGTCTACGAGCAGTACTTC. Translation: CASRPPGTVYEQYF.

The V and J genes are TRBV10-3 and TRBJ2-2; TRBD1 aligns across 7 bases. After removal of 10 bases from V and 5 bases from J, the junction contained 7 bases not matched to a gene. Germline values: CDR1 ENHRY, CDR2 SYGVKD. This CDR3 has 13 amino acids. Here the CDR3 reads CATGDRATGELFF. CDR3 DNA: TGTGCCACCGGGGACAGAGCGACCGGGGAGCTGTTTTTT.

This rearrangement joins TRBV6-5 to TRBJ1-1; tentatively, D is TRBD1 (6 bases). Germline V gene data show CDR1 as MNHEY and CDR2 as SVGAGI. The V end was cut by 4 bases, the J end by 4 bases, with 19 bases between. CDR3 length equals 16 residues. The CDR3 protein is CASSFRPGGEGTEAFF. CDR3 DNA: TGTGCCAGCAGTTTCCGACCGGGGGGCGAGGGCACTGAAGCTTTCTTT.

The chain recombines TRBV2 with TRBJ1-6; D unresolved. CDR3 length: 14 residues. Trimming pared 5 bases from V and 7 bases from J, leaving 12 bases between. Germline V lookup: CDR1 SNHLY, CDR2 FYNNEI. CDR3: CASSLDSGNSPLHF. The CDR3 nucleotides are TGTGCCAGCAGTCTCGATTCGGGAAATTCACCCCTCCACTTT.

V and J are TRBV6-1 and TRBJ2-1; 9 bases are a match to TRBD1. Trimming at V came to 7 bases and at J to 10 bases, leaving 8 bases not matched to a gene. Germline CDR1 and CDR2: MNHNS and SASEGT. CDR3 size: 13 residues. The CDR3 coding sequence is TGTGCCAGCACAGGACAGGGGATGCGGGAGCAGTTCTTC. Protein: CASTGQGMREQFF.

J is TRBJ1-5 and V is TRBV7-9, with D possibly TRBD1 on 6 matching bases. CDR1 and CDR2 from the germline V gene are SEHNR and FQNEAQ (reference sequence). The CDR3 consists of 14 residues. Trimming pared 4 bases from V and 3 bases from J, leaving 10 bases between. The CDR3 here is CASSSGQSNQPQHF. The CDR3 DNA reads TGTGCCAGCAGCTCAGGACAGTCCAATCAGCCCCAGCATTTT.

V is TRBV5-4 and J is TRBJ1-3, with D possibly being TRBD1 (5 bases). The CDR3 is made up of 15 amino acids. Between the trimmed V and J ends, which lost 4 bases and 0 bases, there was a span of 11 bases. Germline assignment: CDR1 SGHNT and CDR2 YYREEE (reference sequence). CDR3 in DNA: TGTGCCAGCAGCCCCGACAGTTACTCTGGAAACACCATATATTTT. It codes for CASSPDSYSGNTIYF. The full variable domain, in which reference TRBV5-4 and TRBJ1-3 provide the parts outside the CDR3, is ETGVTQSPTHLIKTRGQQVTLRCSSQSGHNTVSWYQQALGQGPQFIFQYYREEENGRGNFPPRFSGLQFPNYSSELNVNALELDDSALYLCASSPDSYSGNTIYFGEGSWLTVV.

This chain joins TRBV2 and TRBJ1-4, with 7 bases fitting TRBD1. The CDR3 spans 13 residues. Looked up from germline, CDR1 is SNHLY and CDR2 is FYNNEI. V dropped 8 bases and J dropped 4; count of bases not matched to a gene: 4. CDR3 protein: CASEAGGNEKLFF. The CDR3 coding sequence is TGTGCCAGCGAGGCAGGGGGTAATGAAAAACTGTTTTTT.

This CDR3 is CASSVVEGRAANTGELFF. CDR3 in DNA: TGTGCCAGCAGTGTAGTGGAAGGGAGGGCCGCGAACACCGGGGAGCTGTTTTTT. The rearrangement uses TRBV25-1 and TRBJ2-2; 7 bases map to TRBD2. The length of the CDR3 is 18 residues. CDR1 is MGHDK, CDR2 SYGVNS, per germline. V trimming: 4 bases; J trimming: 0 bases; junction bases outside the gene matches: 11. The complete variable domain, with remaining parts taken from reference TRBV25-1 and TRBJ2-2, reads EADIYQTPRYLVIGTGKKITLECSQTMGHDKMYWYQQDPGMELHLIHYSYGVNSTEKGDLSSESTVSRIRTEHFPLTLESARPSHTSQYLCASSVVEGRAANTGELFFGEGSRLTVL.

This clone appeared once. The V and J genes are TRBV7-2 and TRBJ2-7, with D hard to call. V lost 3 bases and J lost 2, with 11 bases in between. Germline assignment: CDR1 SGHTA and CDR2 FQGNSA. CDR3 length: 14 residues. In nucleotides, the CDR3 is TGTGCCAGCAGCTTTAGTAACGGTCCCTACGAGCAGTACTTC. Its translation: CASSFSNGPYEQYF.

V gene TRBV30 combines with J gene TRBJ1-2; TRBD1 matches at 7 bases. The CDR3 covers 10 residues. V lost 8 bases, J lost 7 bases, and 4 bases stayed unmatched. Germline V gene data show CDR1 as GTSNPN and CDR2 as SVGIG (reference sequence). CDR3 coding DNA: TGTGCCCCCAGGGGGGGTGGCTACACCTTC. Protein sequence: CAPRGGGYTF.

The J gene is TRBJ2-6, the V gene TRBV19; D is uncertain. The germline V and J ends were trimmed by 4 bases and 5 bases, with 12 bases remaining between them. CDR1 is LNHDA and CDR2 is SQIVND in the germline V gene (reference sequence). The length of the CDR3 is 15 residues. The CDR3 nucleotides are TGTGCCAGTAGTAAATCACAAAGTCGGGCCAACGTCCTGACTTTC. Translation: CASSKSQSRANVLTF.

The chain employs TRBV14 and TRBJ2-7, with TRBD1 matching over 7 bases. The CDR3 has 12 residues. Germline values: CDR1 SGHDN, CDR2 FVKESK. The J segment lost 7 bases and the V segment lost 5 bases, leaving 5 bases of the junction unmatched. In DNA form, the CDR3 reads TGTGCCAGCAGCAGCAGGGGGAGAGAGCAGTACTTC. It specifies CASSSRGREQYF.

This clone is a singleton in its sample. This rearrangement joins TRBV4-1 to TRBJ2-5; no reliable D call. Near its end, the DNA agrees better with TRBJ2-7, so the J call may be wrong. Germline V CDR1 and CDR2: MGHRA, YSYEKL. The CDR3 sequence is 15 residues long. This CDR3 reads CASSQDGNTAYEQYF. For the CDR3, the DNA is TGCGCCAGCAGCCAAGACGGAAACACAGCCTACGAGCAGTACTTC.

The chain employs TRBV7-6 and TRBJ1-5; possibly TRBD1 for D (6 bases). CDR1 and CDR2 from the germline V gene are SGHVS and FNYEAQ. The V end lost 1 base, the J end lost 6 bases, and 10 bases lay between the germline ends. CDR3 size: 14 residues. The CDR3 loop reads CASSLGQGFQPQHF. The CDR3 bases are TGTGCCAGCAGCTTAGGGCAGGGGTTTCAGCCCCAGCATTTT.

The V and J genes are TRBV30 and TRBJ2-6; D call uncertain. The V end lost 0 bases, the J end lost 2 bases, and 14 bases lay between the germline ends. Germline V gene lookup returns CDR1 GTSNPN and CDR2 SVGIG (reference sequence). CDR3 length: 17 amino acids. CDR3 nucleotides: TGTGCCTGGAGTGTACAGTACAGTGTACCTGGGGCCAACGTCCTGACTTTC. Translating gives CAWSVQYSVPGANVLTF.

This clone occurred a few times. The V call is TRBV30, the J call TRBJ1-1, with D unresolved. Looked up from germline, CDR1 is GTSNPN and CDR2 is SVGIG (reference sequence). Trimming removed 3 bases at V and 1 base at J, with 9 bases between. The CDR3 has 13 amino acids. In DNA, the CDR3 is TGTGCCTGGAGCCACGATAGGAACACTGAAGCTTTCTTT. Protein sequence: CAWSHDRNTEAFF.

The CDR3 reads CASSLWGQEKNQPQHF. The DNA of the CDR3 is TGCGCCAGCAGCTTGTGGGGACAGGAGAAGAATCAGCCCCAGCATTTT. V and J are TRBV5-1 and TRBJ1-5; 8 bases agree with TRBD1. After removal of 1 base from V and 4 bases from J, the junction contained 7 bases not matched to a gene. Germline values: CDR1 SGHRS, CDR2 YFSETQ. The CDR3 is made up of 16 amino acids.

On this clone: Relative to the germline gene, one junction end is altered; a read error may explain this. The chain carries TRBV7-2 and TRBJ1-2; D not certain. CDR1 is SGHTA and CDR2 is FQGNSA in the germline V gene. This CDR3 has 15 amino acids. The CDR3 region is CASSLVRSDPHGYTF. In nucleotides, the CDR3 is TGCGCCAGCAGCTTAGTAAGGTCGGACCCCCATGGCTACACCTTC.

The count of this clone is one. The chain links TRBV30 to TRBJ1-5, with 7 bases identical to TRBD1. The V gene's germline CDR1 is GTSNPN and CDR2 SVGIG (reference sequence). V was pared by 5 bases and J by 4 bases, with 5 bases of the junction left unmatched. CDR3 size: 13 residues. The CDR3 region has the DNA TGTGCCTGGGGGGACAGACCTAATCAGCCCCAGCATTTT. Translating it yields CAWGDRPNQPQHF.

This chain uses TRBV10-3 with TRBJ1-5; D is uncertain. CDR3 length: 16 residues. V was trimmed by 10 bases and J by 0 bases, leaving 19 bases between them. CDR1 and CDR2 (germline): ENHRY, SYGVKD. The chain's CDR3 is CATQRAEGYSNQPQHF. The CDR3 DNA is TGTGCCACCCAAAGGGCCGAGGGTTATAGCAATCAGCCCCAGCATTTT.

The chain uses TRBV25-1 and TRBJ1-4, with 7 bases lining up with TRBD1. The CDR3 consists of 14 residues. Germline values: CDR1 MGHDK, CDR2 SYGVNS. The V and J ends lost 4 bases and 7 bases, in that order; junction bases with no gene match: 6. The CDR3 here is CASSAQGGGEKLFF. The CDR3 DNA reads TGTGCCAGCAGTGCCCAGGGGGGTGGTGAAAAACTGTTTTTT. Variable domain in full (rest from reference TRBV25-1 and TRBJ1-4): EADIYQTPRYLVIGTGKKITLECSQTMGHDKMYWYQQDPGMELHLIHYSYGVNSTEKGDLSSESTVSRIRTEHFPLTLESARPSHTSQYLCASSAQGGGEKLFFGSGTQLSVL.

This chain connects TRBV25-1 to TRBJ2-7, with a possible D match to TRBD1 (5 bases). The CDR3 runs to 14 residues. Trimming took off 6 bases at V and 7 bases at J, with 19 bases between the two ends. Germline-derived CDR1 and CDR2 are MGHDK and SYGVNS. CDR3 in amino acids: CASRPSVTGREQYF. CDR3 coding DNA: TGTGCCAGCAGACCGTCCGTTACAGGTCGGGAGCAGTACTTC.

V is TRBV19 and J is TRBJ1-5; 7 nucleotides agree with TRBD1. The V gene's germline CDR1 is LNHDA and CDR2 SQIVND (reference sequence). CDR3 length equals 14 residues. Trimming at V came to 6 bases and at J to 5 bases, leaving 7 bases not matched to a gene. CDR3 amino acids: CASRDTGEHQPQHF. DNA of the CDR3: TGTGCCAGTAGGGATACAGGGGAACATCAGCCCCAGCATTTT.

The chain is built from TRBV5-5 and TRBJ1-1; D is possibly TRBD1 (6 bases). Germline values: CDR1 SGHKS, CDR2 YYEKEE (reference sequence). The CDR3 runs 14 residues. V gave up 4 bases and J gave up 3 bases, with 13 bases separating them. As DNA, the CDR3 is TGTGCCAGCAGCCTGGGGGGGGCTTACACTGAAGCTTTCTTT. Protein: CASSLGGAYTEAFF.